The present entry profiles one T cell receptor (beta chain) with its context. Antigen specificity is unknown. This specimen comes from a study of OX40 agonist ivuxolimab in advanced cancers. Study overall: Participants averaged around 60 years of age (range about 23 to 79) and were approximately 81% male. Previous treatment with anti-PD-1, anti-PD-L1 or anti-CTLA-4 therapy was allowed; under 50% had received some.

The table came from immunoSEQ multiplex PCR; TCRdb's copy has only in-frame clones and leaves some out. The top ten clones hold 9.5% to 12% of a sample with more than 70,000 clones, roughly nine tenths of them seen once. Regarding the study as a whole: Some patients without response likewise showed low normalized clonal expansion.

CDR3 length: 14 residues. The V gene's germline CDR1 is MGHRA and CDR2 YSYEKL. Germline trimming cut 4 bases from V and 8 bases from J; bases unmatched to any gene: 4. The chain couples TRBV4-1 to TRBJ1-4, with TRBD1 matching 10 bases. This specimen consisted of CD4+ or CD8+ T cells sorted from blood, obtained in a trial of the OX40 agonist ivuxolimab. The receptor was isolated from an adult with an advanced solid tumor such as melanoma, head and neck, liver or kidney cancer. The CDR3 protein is CASSPTGGAEKLFF. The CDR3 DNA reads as TGCGCCAGCAGCCCGACAGGGGGCGCAGAAAAACTGTTTTTT.